The present entry profiles one T cell receptor beta chain with its context. Its target is unknown. The data stem from a study of cytomegalovirus exposure and HLA in healthy donors. General study points: Associated with cytomegalovirus, according to the listing, were 150 to 200 TCR beta chains. Across donors, most TCRs were seen rarely, yet some public ones were widespread. Clusters of TCRs from the first cohort tended to co-occur in the roughly 120 validation repertoires (as a later analysis found).

The CDR3 runs 16 residues. Repertoires were generated with immunoSEQ multiplex PCR, while TCRdb's copy carries only in-frame clones and drops some. The sample includes roughly 250,000 clones, more than 75% of them seen just once. V and J are TRBV21-1 and TRBJ1-2; TRBD1, as called in the table, went unchecked against the DNA. TRBV21-1 is noted as a pseudogene. The sequencing sample was made of PBMCs. The clonotype originates from a man aged 18-30 years in good health and CMV-seronegative. The CDR3 loop reads CASSKGPRGGTRGYTF. The CDR3 DNA follows: TGTGCCAGCAGCAAAGGGCCGAGAGGGGGTACACGGGGCTACACCTTC.